Listed here is a single T cell receptor (beta chain). This entry belongs to a study of T cell responses to AZD1222 COVID-19 vaccine. Clones were sequenced by immunoSEQ multiplex PCR, and TCRdb holds only the in-frame ones, with some missing. There are approximately 93,000 clones in the sample; approximately 89% occur only once, and 5.3% lies in the top ten. The TCR originated in an adult who received the AZD1222 COVID-19 vaccine. The material sequenced was peripheral blood, taken 28 days after the second AZD1222 dose.

The CDR3 sequence is CASSSWTSGVAGELFF. The CDR3 DNA reads as TGTGCCAGCAGCAGCTGGACTAGCGGGGTAGCCGGGGAGCTGTTTTTT. The chain has TRBV5-6 and TRBJ2-2; 12 positions match TRBD2. This CDR3 is 16 amino acids long. The germline CDR1 and CDR2 sequences are SGHDT and YYEEEE. Losses at the gene ends were 4 bases for V and 6 bases for J; bases not matched to a gene: 7.